The rows below give T cell receptor beta chains drawn from one sample of a study of response to subunit inactivated influenza vaccine. TCRdb recomputed calls from the RT-PCR reads with MiXCR, one row per CDR3 protein. The sample consists of approximately 700,000 distinct CDR3 sequences, 14% of them appearing once. The sequencing here drew on PBMCs from blood, taken less than 15 days before vaccination. The receptors shown here come from a man aged 50 to 59 who received an inactivated influenza vaccine. CDR3s include the opening cysteine and the closing phenylalanine or tryptophan. The D gene is left open where the match is weak. Clone size is shown for a subset of rows, as once, few, many or a class of expanded clone.

>few|-|TRBV20-1|TRBJ2-7
CSARRRAAYEQYF
TGCAGTGCTAGAAGGCGGGCTGCCTACGAGCAGTACTTC
>many|TRBD2|TRBV7-8|TRBJ2-1
CASSFGLAHNEQFF
TGTGCCAGCAGCTTCGGACTAGCGCACAATGAGCAGTTCTTC
>few|-|TRBV5-1|TRBJ2-6
CASSSQGGAAGANVLTF
TGCGCCAGCAGCTCTCAGGGCGGGGCGGCGGGGGCCAACGTCCTGACTTTC
>-|-|TRBV7-2|TRBJ1-1
CASSLGGVFRANTEAFF
TGTGCCAGCAGCTTAGGAGGGGTCTTCCGGGCGAACACTGAAGCTTTCTTT
>few|-|TRBV5-1|TRBJ2-7
CASSFGTPPYEQYF
TGCGCCAGCAGCTTCGGAACGCCTCCCTACGAGCAGTACTTC
>-|-|TRBV5-1|TRBJ2-7
CASSPLNAYEQYF
TGCGCCAGCAGCCCATTGAATGCCTACGAGCAGTACTTC
>-|TRBD2|TRBV28|TRBJ2-7
CASSSNLAGAYEQYF
TGTGCCAGCAGTTCAAATCTAGCGGGAGCCTACGAGCAGTACTTC
>few|-|TRBV20-1|TRBJ2-7
CSARTTRRSYEQYF
TGCAGTGCTAGAACTACTAGACGCTCCTACGAGCAGTACTTC
>many|-|TRBV6-1|TRBJ2-3
CASRLTGSTDTQYF
TGTGCCAGCAGATTGACAGGAAGCACAGATACGCAGTATTTT
>few|-|TRBV19|TRBJ2-3
CASSIGRTSTDTQYF
TGTGCCAGTAGTATCGGGAGAACTAGCACAGATACGCAGTATTTT
>-|-|TRBV29-1|TRBJ2-7
CSVEGPRSYEQYF
TGCAGCGTTGAAGGCCCCAGGTCCTACGAGCAGTACTTC
>few|-|TRBV29-1|TRBJ2-7
CSVITGFEQYF
TGCAGCGTAATTACAGGGTTCGAGCAGTACTTC
>few|TRBD2|TRBV5-6|TRBJ2-3
CASSPPGRQTDTQYF
TGTGCCAGCAGCCCTCCCGGGAGGCAGACAGATACGCAGTATTTT
>-|-|TRBV10-3|TRBJ2-7
CAISVDSAYEQYF
TGTGCCATCAGTGTTGACAGCGCCTACGAGCAGTACTTC
>-|-|TRBV7-8|TRBJ2-2
CASSLGTPRTGELFF
TGTGCCAGCAGCTTAGGGACCCCACGCACCGGGGAGCTGTTTTTT
>many|-|TRBV5-6|TRBJ2-7
CASSLGGLNYEQYF
TGTGCCAGCAGCTTGGGTGGACTCAACTACGAGCAGTACTTC
>-|-|TRBV4-1|TRBJ1-5
CASSRESSNQPQHF
TGCGCCAGCAGCCGTGAAAGTAGCAATCAGCCCCAGCATTTT
>few|-|TRBV5-1|TRBJ1-2
CASSYDAAQATYYGYTF
TGCGCCAGCAGCTATGACGCGGCACAGGCGACTTACTATGGCTACACCTTC
>-|TRBD1|TRBV5-1|TRBJ1-3
CASSSYTGGSGNTIYF
TGCGCCAGCAGCTCGTACACAGGGGGCTCTGGAAACACCATATATTTT
>few|TRBD2|TRBV9|TRBJ2-1
CASSGIAGGLSEQFF
TGTGCCAGCAGCGGAATAGCGGGGGGGCTTAGTGAGCAGTTCTTC
>-|TRBD2|TRBV4-3|TRBJ2-1
CASSQDATGLAGAFEQFF
TGCGCCAGCAGCCAAGATGCCACAGGACTAGCGGGAGCATTTGAGCAGTTCTTC
>-|-|TRBV7-9|TRBJ2-2
CASSTTPTGELFF
TGTGCCAGCAGCACAACCCCGACCGGGGAGCTGTTTTTT
>few|TRBD2|TRBV20-1|TRBJ2-1
CSAKLAGFYNEQFF
TGCAGTGCTAAACTAGCGGGGTTCTACAATGAGCAGTTCTTC
>-|TRBD1|TRBV20-1|TRBJ2-5
CSARDLGQDIETQYF
TGCAGTGCTAGAGATCTGGGACAGGACATAGAGACCCAGTACTTC
>many|-|TRBV12-3/TRBV12-4|TRBJ2-1
CASSPGTAEQFF
TGTGCCAGCAGTCCAGGGACGGCAGAGCAGTTCTTC
>few|-|TRBV27|TRBJ2-1
CASSLSWGRGNEQFF
TGTGCCAGCAGTTTATCTTGGGGGCGAGGCAATGAGCAGTTCTTC
>-|-|TRBV7-2|TRBJ1-4
CASSLYPRGPSEKLFF
TGTGCCAGCAGCTTATACCCCCGGGGGCCAAGTGAAAAACTGTTTTTT
>few|-|TRBV11-2|TRBJ2-1
CASRYDRGVYNEQFF
TGTGCCAGCAGATACGACAGAGGGGTATACAATGAGCAGTTCTTC
>-|-|TRBV4-1|TRBJ1-4
CASSQRTQLLNEKLFF
TGCGCCAGCAGCCAAAGAACGCAACTCTTGAATGAAAAACTGTTTTTT
>many|TRBD1|TRBV4-2|TRBJ2-5
CASSPGDRGQETQYF
TGTGCCAGCAGCCCGGGGGACAGGGGGCAAGAGACCCAGTACTTC
>few|-|TRBV4-2|TRBJ2-7
CASSQDRRGGDEQYF
TGTGCCAGCAGCCAAGATCGCAGGGGAGGCGACGAGCAGTACTTC
>few|TRBD2|TRBV20-1|TRBJ2-7
CSATSGGGYEQYF
TGCAGTGCTACAAGCGGGGGGGGATACGAGCAGTACTTC
>few|-|TRBV19|TRBJ2-1
CASSISGQHEQFF
TGTGCCAGTAGTATAAGTGGGCAGCATGAGCAGTTCTTC
>few|-|TRBV7-9|TRBJ2-7
CASSLERGNEQYF
TGTGCCAGCAGCTTAGAAAGAGGCAACGAGCAGTACTTC
>few|-|TRBV7-8|TRBJ2-2
CASSQDRIGGELFF
TGTGCCAGCAGCCAAGACAGGATTGGCGGGGAGCTGTTTTTT
>few|-|TRBV27|TRBJ2-7
CASSLLLGSEQYF
TGTGCCAGCAGTTTACTCTTAGGTTCCGAGCAGTACTTC
>few|-|TRBV6-1|TRBJ2-7
CASRSDINYEQYF
TGTGCCAGCCGCTCGGACATAAACTACGAGCAGTACTTC
>many|-|TRBV5-1|TRBJ2-2
CASSTQGNTGELFF
TGCGCCAGCAGCACACAGGGAAACACCGGGGAGCTGTTTTTT